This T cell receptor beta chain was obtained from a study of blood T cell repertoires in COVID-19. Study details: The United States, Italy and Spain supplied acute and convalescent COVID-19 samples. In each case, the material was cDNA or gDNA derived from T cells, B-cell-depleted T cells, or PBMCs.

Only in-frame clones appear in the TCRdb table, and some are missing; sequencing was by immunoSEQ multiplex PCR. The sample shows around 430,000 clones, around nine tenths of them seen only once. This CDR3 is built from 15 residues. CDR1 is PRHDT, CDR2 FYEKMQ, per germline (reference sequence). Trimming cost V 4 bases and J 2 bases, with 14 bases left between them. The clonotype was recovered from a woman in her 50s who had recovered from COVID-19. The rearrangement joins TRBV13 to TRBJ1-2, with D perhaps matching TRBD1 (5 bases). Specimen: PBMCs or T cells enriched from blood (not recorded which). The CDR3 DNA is TGTGCCAGCAGCTCGCGTCATGGGGGGAACTATGGCTACACCTTC. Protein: CASSSRHGGNYGYTF.